These 3 T cell receptor beta chains share one sample of origin, sequenced in a study of cytomegalovirus exposure and HLA in healthy donors. In the PCR, 60 Vbeta and 13 Jbeta primers were used. TCRdb's table, derived via immunoSEQ multiplex PCR, lists solely in-frame clones and lacks some. The sample lists under 150,000 clones; over 65% were seen once. The material sequenced was PBMCs. The receptors stem from a male donor in good health and CMV-seronegative.

V is TRBV27 and J is TRBJ2-3; 12 bases are shared with TRBD2. Germline-derived CDR1 and CDR2 are MNHEY and SMNVEV (reference sequence). The CDR3 spans 16 residues. Trimming removed 2 bases from V and 1 base from J; junction bases left unmatched: 1. CDR3 nucleotide sequence: TGTGCCAGCAGTTTACTAGCGGGAGGGGGCACAGATACGCAGTATTTT. Translating gives CASSLLAGGGTDTQYF.

The rearrangement uses TRBV2 and TRBJ2-7; tentatively, D is TRBD2 (5 bases). CDR1 is SNHLY and CDR2 is FYNNEI in the germline V gene. The CDR3 has 12 amino acids. Trimming pared 7 bases from V and 6 bases from J, leaving 13 bases between. CDR3 sequence: CASMGQAGEQYF. Here the CDR3 DNA reads TGTGCCAGCATGGGCCAGGCGGGCGAGCAGTACTTC.

The V and J genes are TRBV7-9 and TRBJ2-1; 10 nucleotides line up with TRBD2. The CDR3 contains 17 residues. V gave up 3 bases and J gave up 2 bases; unmatched junction bases: 7. The germline CDR1 and CDR2 sequences are SEHNR and FQNEAQ (reference sequence). CDR3 DNA sequence: TGTGCCAGCAGCTTTAACCTAGCGGGAGAAGCCTACAATGAGCAGTTCTTC. Protein sequence: CASSFNLAGEAYNEQFF.